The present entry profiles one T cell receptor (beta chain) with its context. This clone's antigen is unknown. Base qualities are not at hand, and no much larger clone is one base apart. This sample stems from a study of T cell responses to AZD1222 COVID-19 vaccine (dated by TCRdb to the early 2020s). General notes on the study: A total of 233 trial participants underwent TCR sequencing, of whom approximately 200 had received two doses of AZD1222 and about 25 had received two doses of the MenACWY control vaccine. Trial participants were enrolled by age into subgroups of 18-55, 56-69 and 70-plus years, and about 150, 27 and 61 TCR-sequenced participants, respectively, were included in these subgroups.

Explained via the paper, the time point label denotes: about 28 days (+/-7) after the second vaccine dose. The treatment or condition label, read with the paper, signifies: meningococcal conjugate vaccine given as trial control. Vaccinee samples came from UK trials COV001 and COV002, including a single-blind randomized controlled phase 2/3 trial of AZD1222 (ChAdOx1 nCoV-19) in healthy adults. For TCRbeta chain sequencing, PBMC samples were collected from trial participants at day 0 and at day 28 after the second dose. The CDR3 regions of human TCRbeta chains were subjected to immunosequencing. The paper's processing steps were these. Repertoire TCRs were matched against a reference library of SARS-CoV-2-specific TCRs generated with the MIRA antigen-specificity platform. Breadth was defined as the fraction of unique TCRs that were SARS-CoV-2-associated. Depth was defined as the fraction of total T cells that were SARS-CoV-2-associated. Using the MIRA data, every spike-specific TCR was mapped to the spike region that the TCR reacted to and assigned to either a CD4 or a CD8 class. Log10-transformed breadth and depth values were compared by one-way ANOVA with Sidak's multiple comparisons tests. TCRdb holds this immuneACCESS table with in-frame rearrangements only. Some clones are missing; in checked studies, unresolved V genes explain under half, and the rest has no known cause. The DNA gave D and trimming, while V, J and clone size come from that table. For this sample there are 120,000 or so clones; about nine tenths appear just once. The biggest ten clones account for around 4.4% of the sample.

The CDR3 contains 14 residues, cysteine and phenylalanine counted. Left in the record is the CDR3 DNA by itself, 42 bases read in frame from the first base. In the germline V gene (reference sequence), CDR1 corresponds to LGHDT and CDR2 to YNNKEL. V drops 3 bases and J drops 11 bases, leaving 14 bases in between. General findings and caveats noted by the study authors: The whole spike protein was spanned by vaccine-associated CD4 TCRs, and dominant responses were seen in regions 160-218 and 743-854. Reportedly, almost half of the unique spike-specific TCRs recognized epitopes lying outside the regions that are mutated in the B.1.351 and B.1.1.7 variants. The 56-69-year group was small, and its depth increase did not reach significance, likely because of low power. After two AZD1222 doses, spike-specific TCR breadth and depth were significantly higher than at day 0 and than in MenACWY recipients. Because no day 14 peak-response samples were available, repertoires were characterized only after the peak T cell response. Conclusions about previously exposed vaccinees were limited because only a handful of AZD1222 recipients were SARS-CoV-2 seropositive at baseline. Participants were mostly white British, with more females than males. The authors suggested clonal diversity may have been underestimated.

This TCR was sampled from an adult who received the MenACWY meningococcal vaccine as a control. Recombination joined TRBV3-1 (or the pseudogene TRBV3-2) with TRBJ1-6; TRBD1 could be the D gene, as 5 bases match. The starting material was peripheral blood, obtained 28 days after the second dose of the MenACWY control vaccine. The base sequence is TGTGCCAGCAGCCAGCCGGGACGTGAGGCACCCCTCCACTTT. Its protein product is CASSQPGREAPLHF.